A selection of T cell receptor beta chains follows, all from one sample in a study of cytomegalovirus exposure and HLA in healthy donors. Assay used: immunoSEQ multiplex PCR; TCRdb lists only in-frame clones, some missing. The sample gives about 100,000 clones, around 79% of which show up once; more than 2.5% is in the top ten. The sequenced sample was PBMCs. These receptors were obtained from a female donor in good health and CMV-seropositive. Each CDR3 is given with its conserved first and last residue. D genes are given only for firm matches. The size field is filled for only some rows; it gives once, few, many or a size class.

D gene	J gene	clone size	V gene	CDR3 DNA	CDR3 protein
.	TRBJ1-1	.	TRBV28	TGTGCCAGCAGTCTCCCAGGGGTTTGGGGCACTGAAGCTTTCTTT	CASSLPGVWGTEAFF
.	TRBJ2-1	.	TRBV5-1	TGCGCCAGCAGCGGAGGTACCGGATGGAATGAGCAGTTCTTC	CASSGGTGWNEQFF
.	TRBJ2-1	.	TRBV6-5	TGTGCCAGCAGCCCCCGACAGATCACCTACAATGAGCAGTTCTTC	CASSPRQITYNEQFF
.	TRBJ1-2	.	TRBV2	TGTGCCAGCAGCCCCTACGCAGGGGCTATAAACTATGGCTACACCTTC	CASSPYAGAINYGYTF
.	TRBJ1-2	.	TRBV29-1	TGCAGCGCCGGCGGGAGTGACTATGGCTACACCTTC	CSAGGSDYGYTF
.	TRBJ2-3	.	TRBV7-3	TGTGCCAGCAGCTTAAACGTAAGCCCGGATACGCAGTATTTT	CASSLNVSPDTQYF
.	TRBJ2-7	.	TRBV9	TGTGCCAGCAGCGTAGGTCAGGGGACATACGAGCAGTACTTC	CASSVGQGTYEQYF
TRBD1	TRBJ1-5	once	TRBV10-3	TGTGCCATCAGTGGGGACAGAGATCAGCCCCAGCATTTT	CAISGDRDQPQHF
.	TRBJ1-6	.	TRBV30	TGTGCCTGTAACAGCCTAACCTATGATTCACCCCTCCACTTT	CACNSLTYDSPLHF
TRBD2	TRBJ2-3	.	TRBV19	TGTGCCAGTATCGGGACTAGCGGCAGCACAGATACGCAGTATTTT	CASIGTSGSTDTQYF
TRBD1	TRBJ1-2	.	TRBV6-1	TGTGCCAGCAGCGAAGGACAGGAGGTCGATGGCTACACCTTC	CASSEGQEVDGYTF
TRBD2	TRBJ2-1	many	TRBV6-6	TGTGCCAGCAGTAGCGGGGGGGAATACAATGAGCAGTTCTTC	CASSSGGEYNEQFF
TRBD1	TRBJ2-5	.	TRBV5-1	TGCGCCAGCAGCTGGGGGGGACAGGGGGTACAAGAGACCCAGTACTTC	CASSWGGQGVQETQYF
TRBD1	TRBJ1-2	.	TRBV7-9	TGTGCCAGCAGCTTAGGTCCAGGGGGCTATGGCTACACCTTC	CASSLGPGGYGYTF
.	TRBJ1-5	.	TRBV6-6	TGTGCCAGCACTAACGAGGGGGGGGCCATGGGGCCCCAGCATTTT	CASTNEGGAMGPQHF
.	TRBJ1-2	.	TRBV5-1	TGCGCCAGCAAACATCCAGCTAACTATGGCTACACCTTC	CASKHPANYGYTF
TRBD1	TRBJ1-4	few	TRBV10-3	TGTGCCATCCAGGGGGCAACTAATGAAAAACTGTTTTTT	CAIQGATNEKLFF
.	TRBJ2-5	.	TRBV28	TGTGCCAGCAGTCAGGGCAGACAAGAGACCCAGTACTTC	CASSQGRQETQYF
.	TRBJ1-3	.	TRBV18	TGTGCCAGCTCACCAGGGCAGTACTCTGGAAACACCATATATTTT	CASSPGQYSGNTIYF
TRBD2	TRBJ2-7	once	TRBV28	TGTGCCAGCAGTCGGAGCGGGAGCGGCTACGAGCAGTACTTC	CASSRSGSGYEQYF
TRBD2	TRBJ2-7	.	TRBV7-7	TGTGCTAGCAGCGTACTAGCGGGGGAGCCCTACGAGCAGTACTTC	CASSVLAGEPYEQYF
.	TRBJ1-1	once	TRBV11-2	TGTGCCAGCAGCTTCACAACAGTCGCCACTGAAGCTTTCTTT	CASSFTTVATEAFF
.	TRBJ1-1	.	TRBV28	TGTGCCAGCATCCTATCGCGGACGGGAAACACTGAAGCTTTCTTT	CASILSRTGNTEAFF